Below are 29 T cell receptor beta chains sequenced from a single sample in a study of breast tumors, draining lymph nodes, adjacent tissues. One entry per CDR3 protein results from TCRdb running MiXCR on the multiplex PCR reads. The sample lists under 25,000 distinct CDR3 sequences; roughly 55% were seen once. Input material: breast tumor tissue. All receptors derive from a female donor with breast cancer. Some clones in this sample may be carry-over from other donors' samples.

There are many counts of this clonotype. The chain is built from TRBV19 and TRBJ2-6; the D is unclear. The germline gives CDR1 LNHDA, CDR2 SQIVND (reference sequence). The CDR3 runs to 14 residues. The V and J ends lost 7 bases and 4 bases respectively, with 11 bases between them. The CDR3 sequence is CASTSGAGANVLTF. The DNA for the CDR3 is TGTGCCAGTACCTCAGGAGCCGGGGCCAACGTCCTGACTTTC.

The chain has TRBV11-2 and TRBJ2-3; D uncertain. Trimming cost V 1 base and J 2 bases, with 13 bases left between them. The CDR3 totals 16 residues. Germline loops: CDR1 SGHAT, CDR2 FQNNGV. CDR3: CASSLGPPTSTDTQYF. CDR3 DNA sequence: TGTGCCAGCAGCTTAGGCCCCCCTACCTCCACAGATACGCAGTATTTT.

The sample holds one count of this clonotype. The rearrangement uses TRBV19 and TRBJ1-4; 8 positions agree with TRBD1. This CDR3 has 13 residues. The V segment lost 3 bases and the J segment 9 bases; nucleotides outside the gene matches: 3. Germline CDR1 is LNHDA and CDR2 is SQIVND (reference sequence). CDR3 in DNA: TGTGCCAGTAGTATCGACAGGGGAAAAAAACTGTTTTTT. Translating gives CASSIDRGKKLFF.

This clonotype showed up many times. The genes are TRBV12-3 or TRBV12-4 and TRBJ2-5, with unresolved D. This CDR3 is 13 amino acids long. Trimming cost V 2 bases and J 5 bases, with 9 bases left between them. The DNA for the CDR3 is TGTGCCAGCAGTTTAAAAAAGAGGGAGACCCAGTACTTC. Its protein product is CASSLKKRETQYF.

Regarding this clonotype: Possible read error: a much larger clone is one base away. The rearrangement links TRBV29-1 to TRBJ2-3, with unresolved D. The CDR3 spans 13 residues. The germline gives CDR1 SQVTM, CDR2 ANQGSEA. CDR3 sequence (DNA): TGCAGCGTTGACCAGTGGGATACAGATACGCAGTGTTTT. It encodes CSVDQWDTDTQCF.

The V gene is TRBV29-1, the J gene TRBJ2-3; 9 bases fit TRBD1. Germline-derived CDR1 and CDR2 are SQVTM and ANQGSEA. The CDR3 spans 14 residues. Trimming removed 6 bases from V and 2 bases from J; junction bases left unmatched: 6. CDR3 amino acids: CSVRTGVPTDTQYF. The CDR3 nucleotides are TGCAGCGTGAGGACAGGGGTTCCCACAGATACGCAGTATTTT.

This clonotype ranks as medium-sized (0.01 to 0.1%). The CDR3 region is CASSQNKLQGIYGYTF. DNA of the CDR3: TGTGCCAGCAGCCAGAACAAACTCCAGGGCATCTATGGCTACACCTTC. The rearrangement uses TRBV4-2 and TRBJ1-2; D is perhaps TRBD1 (5 bases). V was shortened by 3 bases and J by 4 bases, with 18 bases between the two germline ends. The V gene's germline CDR1 is LGHNA and CDR2 YNFKEQ. This CDR3 comprises 16 residues.

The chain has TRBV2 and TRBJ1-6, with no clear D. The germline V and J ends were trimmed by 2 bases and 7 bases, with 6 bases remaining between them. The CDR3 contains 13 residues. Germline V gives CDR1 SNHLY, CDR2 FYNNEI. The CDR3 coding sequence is TGTGCCAGCAGTGAATGGCAGAATTCACCCCTCCACTTT. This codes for CASSEWQNSPLHF.

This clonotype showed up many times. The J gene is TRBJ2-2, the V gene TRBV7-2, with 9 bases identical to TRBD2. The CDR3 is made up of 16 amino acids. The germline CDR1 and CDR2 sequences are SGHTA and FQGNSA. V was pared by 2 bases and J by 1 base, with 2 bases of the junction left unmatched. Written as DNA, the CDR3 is TGTGCCAGCAGCTTACATAGCGGGGGGAACACCGGGGAGCTGTTTTTT. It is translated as CASSLHSGGNTGELFF.

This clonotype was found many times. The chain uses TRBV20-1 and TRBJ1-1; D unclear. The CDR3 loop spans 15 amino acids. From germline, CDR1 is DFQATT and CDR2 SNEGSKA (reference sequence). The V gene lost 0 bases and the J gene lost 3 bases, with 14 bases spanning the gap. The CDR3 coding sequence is TGCAGTGCTAGAGATCCGACAAAGGTGGACACTGAAGCTTTCTTT. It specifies CSARDPTKVDTEAFF.

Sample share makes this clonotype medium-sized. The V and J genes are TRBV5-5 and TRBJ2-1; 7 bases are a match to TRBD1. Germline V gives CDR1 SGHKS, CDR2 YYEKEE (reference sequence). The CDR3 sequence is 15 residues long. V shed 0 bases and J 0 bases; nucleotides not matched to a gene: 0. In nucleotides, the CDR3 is TGTGCCAGCAGCTTGGGGACAGGCTCCTACAATGAGCAGTTCTTC. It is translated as CASSLGTGSYNEQFF. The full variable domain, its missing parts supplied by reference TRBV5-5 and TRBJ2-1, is DAGVTQSPTHLIKTRGQQVTLRCSPISGHKSVSWYQQVLGQGPQFIFQYYEKEERGRGNFPDRFSARQFPNYSSELNVNALLLGDSALYLCASSLGTGSYNEQFFGPGTRLTVL.

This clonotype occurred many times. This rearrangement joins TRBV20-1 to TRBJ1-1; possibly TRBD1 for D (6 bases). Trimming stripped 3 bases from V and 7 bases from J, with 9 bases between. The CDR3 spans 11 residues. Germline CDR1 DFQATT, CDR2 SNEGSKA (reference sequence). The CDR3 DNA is TGCAGTGCTAGGACAGGCTTTGAAGCTTTCTTT. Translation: CSARTGFEAFF.

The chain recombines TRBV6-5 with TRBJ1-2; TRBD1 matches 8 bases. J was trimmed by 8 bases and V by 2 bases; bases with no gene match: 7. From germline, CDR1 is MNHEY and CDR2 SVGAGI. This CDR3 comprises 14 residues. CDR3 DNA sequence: TGTGCCAGCAGTTACGGGGGACAGGCGGGAGGCTACACCTTC. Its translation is CASSYGGQAGGYTF.

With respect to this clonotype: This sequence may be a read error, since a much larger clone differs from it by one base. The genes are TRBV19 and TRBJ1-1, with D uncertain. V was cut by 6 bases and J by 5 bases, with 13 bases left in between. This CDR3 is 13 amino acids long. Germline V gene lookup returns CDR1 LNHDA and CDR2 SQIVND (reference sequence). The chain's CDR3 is CASRPTERTEAFF. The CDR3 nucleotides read TGTGCCAGTAGACCAACGGAACGGACTGAAGCTTTCTTT.

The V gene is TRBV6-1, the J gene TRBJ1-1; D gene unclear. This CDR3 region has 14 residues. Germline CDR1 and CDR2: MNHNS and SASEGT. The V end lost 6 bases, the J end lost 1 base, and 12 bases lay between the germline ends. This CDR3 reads CASSRIRGNTEAFF. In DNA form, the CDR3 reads TGTGCCAGCAGCAGGATTAGAGGGAACACTGAAGCTTTCTTT.

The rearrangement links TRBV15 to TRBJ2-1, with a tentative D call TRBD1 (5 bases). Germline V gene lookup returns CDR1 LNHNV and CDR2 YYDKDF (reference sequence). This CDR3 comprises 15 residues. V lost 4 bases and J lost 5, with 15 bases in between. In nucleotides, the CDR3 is TGTGCCACCAGCACGGAATCACTGGGGCACAATGAGCAGTTCTTC. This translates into CATSTESLGHNEQFF.

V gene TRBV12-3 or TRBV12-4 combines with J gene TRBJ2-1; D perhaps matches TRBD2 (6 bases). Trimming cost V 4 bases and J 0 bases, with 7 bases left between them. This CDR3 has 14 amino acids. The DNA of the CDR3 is TGTGCCAGCAGTTACGGGAGCTCCTACAATGAGCAGTTCTTC. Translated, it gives CASSYGSSYNEQFF.

This CDR3 reads CASRTLSYGYTF. In DNA form, the CDR3 reads TGTGCCAGTCGCACCCTTAGCTATGGCTACACCTTC. The chain uses TRBV6-5 and TRBJ1-2, with D uncertain. Germline lookup yields CDR1 MNHEY and CDR2 SVGAGI. The V and J ends lost 9 bases and 4 bases respectively, with 12 bases between them. CDR3 length: 12 amino acids.

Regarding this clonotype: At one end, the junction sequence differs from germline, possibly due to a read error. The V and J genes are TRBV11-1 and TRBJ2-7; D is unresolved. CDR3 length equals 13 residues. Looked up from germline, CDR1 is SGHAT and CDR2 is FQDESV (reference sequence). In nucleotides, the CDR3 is TGTGCCAGCAGCTTAGGGCAGCACTACGAGCGGTACTTC. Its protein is CASSLGQHYERYF.

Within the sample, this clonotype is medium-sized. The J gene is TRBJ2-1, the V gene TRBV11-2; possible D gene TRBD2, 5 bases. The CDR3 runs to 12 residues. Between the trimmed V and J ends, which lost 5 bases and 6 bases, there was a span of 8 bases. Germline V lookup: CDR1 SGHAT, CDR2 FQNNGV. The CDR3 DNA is TGTGCCAGCAGCCAAGGAGGCAATGAGCAGTTCTTC. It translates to CASSQGGNEQFF.

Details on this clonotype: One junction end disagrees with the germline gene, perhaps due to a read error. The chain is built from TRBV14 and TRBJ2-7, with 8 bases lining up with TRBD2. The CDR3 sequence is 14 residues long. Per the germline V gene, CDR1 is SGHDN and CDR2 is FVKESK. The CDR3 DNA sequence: TGTGCCAGCAGCAAAGATTCGGGAGGGAACGCGCAGTCCTTC. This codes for CASSKDSGGNAQSF.

This CDR3 reads CATSGGYGYTF. The CDR3 DNA is TGTGCCACCAGTGGTGGTTATGGCTACACCTTC. V is TRBV24-1 and J is TRBJ1-2; D is unresolved. V lost 5 bases, J lost 5 bases, and 5 bases lay in between. This CDR3 region has 11 residues. From germline, CDR1 is KGHDR and CDR2 SFDVKD.

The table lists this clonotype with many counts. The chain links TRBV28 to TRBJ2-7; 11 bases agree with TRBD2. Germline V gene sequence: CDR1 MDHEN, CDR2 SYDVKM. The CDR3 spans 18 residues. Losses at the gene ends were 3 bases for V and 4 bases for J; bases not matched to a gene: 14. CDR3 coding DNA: TGTGCCAGCAGTTTGGGACTCGGAGGACTAGCGGGCTTTTACGAGCAGTACTTC. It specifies CASSLGLGGLAGFYEQYF.

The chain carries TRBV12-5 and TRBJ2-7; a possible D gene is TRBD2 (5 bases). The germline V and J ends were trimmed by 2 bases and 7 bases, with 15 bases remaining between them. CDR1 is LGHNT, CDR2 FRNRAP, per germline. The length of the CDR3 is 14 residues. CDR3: CASGLSSRSGEQYF. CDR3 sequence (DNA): TGTGCTAGTGGTTTGTCGTCCCGGTCGGGAGAGCAGTACTTC. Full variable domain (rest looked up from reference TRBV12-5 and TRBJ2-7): DARVTQTPRHKVTEMGQEVTMRCQPILGHNTVFWYRQTMMQGLELLAYFRNRAPLDDSGMPKDRFSAEMPDATLATLKIQPSEPRDSAVYFCASGLSSRSGEQYFGPGTRLTVT.

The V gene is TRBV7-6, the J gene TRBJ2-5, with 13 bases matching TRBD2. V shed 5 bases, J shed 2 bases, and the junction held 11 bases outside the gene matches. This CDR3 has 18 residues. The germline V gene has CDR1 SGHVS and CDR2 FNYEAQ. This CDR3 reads CASSPVPPGLAGQETQYF. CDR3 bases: TGTGCCAGCAGCCCCGTCCCCCCGGGACTAGCGGGACAAGAGACCCAGTACTTC. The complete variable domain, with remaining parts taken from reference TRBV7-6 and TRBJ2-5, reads GAGVSQSPRYKVTKRGQDVALRCDPISGHVSLYWYRQALGQGPEFLTYFNYEAQQDKSGLPNDRFSAERPEGSISTLTIQRTEQRDSAMYRCASSPVPPGLAGQETQYFGPGTRLLVL.

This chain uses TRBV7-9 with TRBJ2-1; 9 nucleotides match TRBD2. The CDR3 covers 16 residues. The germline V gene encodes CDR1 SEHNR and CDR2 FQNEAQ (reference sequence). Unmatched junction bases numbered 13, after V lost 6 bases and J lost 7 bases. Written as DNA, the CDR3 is TGTGCCAGCAGAATAGTCAATAGCGGGAGTGGGAATGAGCAGTTCTTC. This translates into CASRIVNSGSGNEQFF.

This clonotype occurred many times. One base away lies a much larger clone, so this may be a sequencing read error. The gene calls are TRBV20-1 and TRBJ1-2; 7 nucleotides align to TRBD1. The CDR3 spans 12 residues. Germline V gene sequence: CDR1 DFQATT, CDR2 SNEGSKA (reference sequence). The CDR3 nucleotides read TGCAGTGCTAAGGAGGGACAGTGGGGCTCCACCTTC. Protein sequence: CSAKEGQWGSTF.

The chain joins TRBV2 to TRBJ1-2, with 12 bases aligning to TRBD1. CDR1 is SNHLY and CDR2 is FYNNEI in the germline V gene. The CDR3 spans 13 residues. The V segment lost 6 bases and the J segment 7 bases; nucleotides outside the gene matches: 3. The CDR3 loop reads CASRGQGALGYTF. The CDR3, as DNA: TGTGCCAGCAGGGGACAGGGGGCTCTTGGCTACACCTTC.

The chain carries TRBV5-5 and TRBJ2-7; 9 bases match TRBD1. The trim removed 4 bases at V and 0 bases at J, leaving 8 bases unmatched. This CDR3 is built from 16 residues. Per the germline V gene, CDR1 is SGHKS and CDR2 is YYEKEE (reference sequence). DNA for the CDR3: TGTGCCAGCAGCGCCAGGGGGACAGGGCTCTCCTACGAGCAGTACTTC. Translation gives CASSARGTGLSYEQYF.